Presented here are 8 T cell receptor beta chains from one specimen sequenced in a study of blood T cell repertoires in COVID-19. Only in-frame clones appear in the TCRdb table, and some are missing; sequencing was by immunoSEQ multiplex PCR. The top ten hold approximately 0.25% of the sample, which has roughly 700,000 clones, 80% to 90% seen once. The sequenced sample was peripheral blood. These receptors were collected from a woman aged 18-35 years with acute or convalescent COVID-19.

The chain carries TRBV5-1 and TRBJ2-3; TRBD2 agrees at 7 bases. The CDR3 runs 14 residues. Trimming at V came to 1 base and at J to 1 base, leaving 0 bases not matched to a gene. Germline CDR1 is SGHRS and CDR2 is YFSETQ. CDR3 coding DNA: TGCGCCAGCAGCTTGACTAGCGGCACAGATACGCAGTATTTT. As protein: CASSLTSGTDTQYF. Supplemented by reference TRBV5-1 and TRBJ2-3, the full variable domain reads KAGVTQTPRYLIKTRGQQVTLSCSPISGHRSVSWYQQTPGQGLQFLFEYFSETQRNKGNFPGRFSGRQFSNSRSEMNVSTLELGDSALYLCASSLTSGTDTQYFGPGTRLTVL.

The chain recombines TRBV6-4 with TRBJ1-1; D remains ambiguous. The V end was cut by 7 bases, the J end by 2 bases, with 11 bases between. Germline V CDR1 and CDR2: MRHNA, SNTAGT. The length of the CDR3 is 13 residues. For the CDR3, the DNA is TGTGCCAGCAAGGCAGGACTTAACACTGAAGCTTTCTTT. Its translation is CASKAGLNTEAFF.

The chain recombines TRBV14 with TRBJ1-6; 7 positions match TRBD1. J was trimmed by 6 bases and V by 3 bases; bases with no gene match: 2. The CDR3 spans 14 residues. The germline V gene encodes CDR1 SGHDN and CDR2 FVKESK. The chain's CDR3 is CASSQTGSNSPLHF. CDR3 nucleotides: TGTGCCAGCAGCCAGACAGGGAGTAATTCACCCCTCCACTTT.

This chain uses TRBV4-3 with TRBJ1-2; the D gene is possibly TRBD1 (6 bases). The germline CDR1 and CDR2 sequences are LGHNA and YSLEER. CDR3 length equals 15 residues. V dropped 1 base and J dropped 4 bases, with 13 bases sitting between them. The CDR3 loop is CASSQGGGQVYGYTF. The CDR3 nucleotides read TGCGCCAGCAGCCAAGGGGGGGGACAAGTCTATGGCTACACCTTC.

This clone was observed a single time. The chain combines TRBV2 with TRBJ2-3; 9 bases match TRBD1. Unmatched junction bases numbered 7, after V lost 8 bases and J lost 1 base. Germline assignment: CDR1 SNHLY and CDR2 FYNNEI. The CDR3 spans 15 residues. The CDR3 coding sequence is TGTGCCAGCGGGACAGGGAAAAAAGGCACAGATACGCAGTATTTT. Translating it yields CASGTGKKGTDTQYF.

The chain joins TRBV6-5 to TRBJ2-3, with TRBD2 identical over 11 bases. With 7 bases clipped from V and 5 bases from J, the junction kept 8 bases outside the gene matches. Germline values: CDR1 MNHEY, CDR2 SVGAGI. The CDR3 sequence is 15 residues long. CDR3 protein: CASTKPGLAEDTQYF. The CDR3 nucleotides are TGTGCCAGCACCAAACCGGGACTAGCGGAAGATACGCAGTATTTT.

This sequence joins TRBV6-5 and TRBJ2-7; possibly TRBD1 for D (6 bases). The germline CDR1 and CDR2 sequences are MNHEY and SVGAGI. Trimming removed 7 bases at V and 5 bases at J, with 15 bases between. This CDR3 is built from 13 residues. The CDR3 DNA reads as TGTGCCAGCAACCACAGGGAATACGACGAGCAGTACTTC. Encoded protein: CASNHREYDEQYF.

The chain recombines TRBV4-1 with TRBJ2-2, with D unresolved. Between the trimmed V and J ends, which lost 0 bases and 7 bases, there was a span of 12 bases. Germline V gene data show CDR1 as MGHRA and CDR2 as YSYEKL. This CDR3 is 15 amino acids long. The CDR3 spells CASSQDYGDGGELFF. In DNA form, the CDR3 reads TGCGCCAGCAGCCAAGATTACGGAGATGGCGGGGAGCTGTTTTTT.